Each of the 23 T cell receptor beta chains below was sequenced from the same sample in a study of beta chain features in type 1 diabetes. Sequenced material consisted of expressed TCRB transcripts (all of the isolated RNA was reverse transcribed). Clones were read by immunoSEQ multiplex PCR, and TCRdb kept only the in-frame ones, dropping some. The sample carries a few hundred thousand clones, around 15% recorded once. The sample taken for sequencing was central memory CD4+ T cells from blood. The receptor source for this set is a man aged 25 to 45 in good health.

This clone was counted many times. This chain uses TRBV10-2 with TRBJ2-2; 8 nucleotides agree with TRBD1. Germline V gene data show CDR1 as WSHSY and CDR2 as SAAADI. The CDR3 is made up of 13 amino acids. V lost 3 bases, J lost 6 bases, and 0 bases stayed unmatched. Here the CDR3 DNA reads TGCGCCAGCAGTGAACAGGGGGCCGGGGAGCTGTTTTTT. Its translation: CASSEQGAGELFF.

The gene calls are TRBV13 and TRBJ1-1; a possible D gene is TRBD1 (6 bases). The CDR3 spans 14 residues. The ends were cut back, 5 bases at V and 11 bases at J, with 21 bases in the middle. Germline V gene data show CDR1 as PRHDT and CDR2 as FYEKMQ (reference sequence). The DNA for the CDR3 is TGTGCCAGCAGCGTACAGGGAATGAGGGGCCAGGCTTTCTTT. This translates into CASSVQGMRGQAFF.

CDR3 DNA sequence: TGTGCCAGCAGCTTACATGCGGGACTAAAAACAGATACGCAGTATTTT. It yields the protein CASSLHAGLKTDTQYF. The genes are TRBV7-2 and TRBJ2-3; TRBD2 aligns across 7 bases. Germline assignment: CDR1 SGHTA and CDR2 FQGNSA. V shed 2 bases and J 3 bases; nucleotides not matched to a gene: 8. The CDR3 has 16 residues.

In this sample, this clone turned up a few times. The chain employs TRBV7-3 and TRBJ1-1; a possible D gene is TRBD1 (5 bases). The V gene lost 5 bases and the J gene lost 4 bases, with 14 bases spanning the gap. CDR3 length: 14 amino acids. Germline lookup yields CDR1 SGHTA and CDR2 FQGTGA. The CDR3 region is CASSPTKGLTEAFF. The DNA of the CDR3 is TGTGCCAGCAGCCCCACTAAGGGGCTCACTGAAGCTTTCTTT. The full variable domain, completed using reference TRBV7-3 and TRBJ1-1, is GAGVSQTPSNKVTEKGKYVELRCDPISGHTALYWYRQSLGQGPEFLIYFQGTGAADDSGLPNDRFFAVRPEGSVSTLKIQRTERGDSAVYLCASSPTKGLTEAFFGQGTRLTVV.

This clone has only a few counts. V and J are TRBV7-6 and TRBJ1-2; D is perhaps TRBD1 (6 bases). CDR1 is SGHVS and CDR2 is FNYEAQ in the germline V gene. The CDR3 spans 15 residues. With 3 bases removed from V and 0 bases from J, the gap between germline ends came to 11 bases. In DNA, the CDR3 is TGTGCCAGCAGCTTGCAGACAGGAGCTAACTATGGCTACACCTTC. It encodes CASSLQTGANYGYTF.

The chain links TRBV5-4 to TRBJ2-3; 7 bases line up with TRBD1. Germline CDR1 SGHNT, CDR2 YYREEE (reference sequence). The junction had 5 bases not matched to a gene; V was cut back by 4 bases and J by 0 bases. This CDR3 has 15 residues. CDR3 amino acids: CASSQGQPSTDTQYF. The CDR3 DNA is TGTGCCAGCAGCCAGGGACAGCCCAGCACAGATACGCAGTATTTT.

This chain uses TRBV19 with TRBJ2-1, with D maybe TRBD1 (6 bases). Germline assignment: CDR1 LNHDA and CDR2 SQIVND (reference sequence). The V gene lost 3 bases and the J gene lost 6 bases, with 9 bases spanning the gap. This CDR3 has 13 residues. The CDR3 region has the DNA TGTGCCAGTAGTATGGGCAGGGGCAATGAGCAGTTCTTC. This sequence encodes CASSMGRGNEQFF.

The chain has TRBV27 and TRBJ2-3; TRBD1 might be the D (6 bases). Germline-derived CDR1 and CDR2 are MNHEY and SMNVEV (reference sequence). The V end was cut by 5 bases, the J end by 3 bases, with 21 bases between. This CDR3 is built from 17 residues. CDR3 bases: TGTGCCAGCAGTAGCTACAGGGTCACCCGACAAACAGATACGCAGTATTTT. This encodes CASSSYRVTRQTDTQYF.

The chain links TRBV5-6 to TRBJ1-4; TRBD1 is a possible D gene (6 bases). CDR1 and CDR2 (germline): SGHDT, YYEEEE. This CDR3 is 16 amino acids long. Trimming removed 2 bases from V and 0 bases from J, with 11 bases in between. CDR3 in DNA: TGTGCCAGCAGCTTCCAGGGGCTAGCAACTAATGAAAAACTGTTTTTT. It yields the protein CASSFQGLATNEKLFF.

The chain uses TRBV12-5 and TRBJ1-5; the D gene is possibly TRBD1 (6 bases). The germline V gene encodes CDR1 LGHNT and CDR2 FRNRAP. The CDR3 spans 14 residues. With 5 bases removed from V and 4 bases from J, the gap between germline ends came to 12 bases. The CDR3 region is CASGRDNANQPQHF. Here the CDR3 DNA reads TGTGCTAGTGGTCGGGACAACGCAAATCAGCCCCAGCATTTT.

The DNA of the CDR3 is TGTGCCAGCAGCCACCGACAGGGGGCTGACAATGAGCAGTTCTTC. Amino acids: CASSHRQGADNEQFF. The chain has TRBV11-3 and TRBJ2-1; TRBD1 agrees at 10 bases. The junction had 6 bases not matched to a gene; V was cut back by 5 bases and J by 5 bases. The CDR3 spans 15 residues. Germline CDR1 and CDR2: SGHNT and YENEEA.

This clone showed up just a few times. This chain uses TRBV11-3 with TRBJ2-3, with D tentatively TRBD1 or TRBD2 (5 bases each). Looked up from germline, CDR1 is SGHNT and CDR2 is YENEEA. The CDR3 is 14 amino acids. V was trimmed by 5 bases and J by 0 bases, leaving 9 bases between them. CDR3 DNA sequence: TGTGCCAGCAGCCCGGGACGCAGCACAGATACGCAGTATTTT. Translating it yields CASSPGRSTDTQYF.

This clone was seen more than once but under ten times. The V call is TRBV18, the J call TRBJ2-3; 14 bases line up with TRBD2. V shed 4 bases and J 1 base; nucleotides not matched to a gene: 10. There are 19 residues in the CDR3. The germline CDR1 and CDR2 sequences are KGHSH and LQKENI. The CDR3 DNA reads as TGTGCCAGCTCACAACTACCGGGACTAGCGGGGGACGGCACAGATACGCAGTATTTT. It yields the protein CASSQLPGLAGDGTDTQYF. Complete variable domain (other parts from reference TRBV18 and TRBJ2-3): NAGVMQNPRHLVRRRGQEARLRCSPMKGHSHVYWYRQLPEEGLKFMVYLQKENIIDESGMPKERFSAEFPKEGPSILRIQQVVRGDSAAYFCASSQLPGLAGDGTDTQYFGPGTRLTVL.

This clone was counted only a few times. CDR3 region: CSGHLTDTQYF. In DNA, the CDR3 is TGCAGCGGCCACCTCACAGATACGCAGTATTTT. The chain is built from TRBV29-1 and TRBJ2-3; D not certain. The V end was cut by 7 bases, the J end by 2 bases, with 7 bases between. Germline V gene sequence: CDR1 SQVTM, CDR2 ANQGSEA. CDR3 length equals 11 residues.

This clone was recorded a few times. The rearrangement links TRBV6-6 to TRBJ1-2; TRBD1 aligns across 9 bases. Germline loops: CDR1 MNHNY, CDR2 SVGAGI (reference sequence). The J segment lost 8 bases and the V segment lost 10 bases, leaving 14 bases of the junction unmatched. The CDR3 runs to 14 residues. The CDR3, as DNA: TGTGCCACTCGACACACACAGGGGGCGCACGGCTACACCTTC. Residues: CATRHTQGAHGYTF.

A remark on this clone: Other DNA sequences from this sample encode an identical CDR3 as well. This chain uses TRBV7-2 with TRBJ2-3; weak D call: TRBD2 (6 bases). CDR3 length: 14 amino acids. Germline-derived CDR1 and CDR2 are SGHTA and FQGNSA. Trimming left V 0 bases short and J 6 bases short, with 10 bases between. The CDR3 DNA reads TGTGCCAGCAGCTTAGCGGGGGGTCTTGATACGCAGTATTTT. The encoded protein is CASSLAGGLDTQYF.

This clone occurred a few times. The chain recombines TRBV18 with TRBJ2-2, with D unclear. This CDR3 is built from 14 residues. Trimming took off 4 bases at V and 6 bases at J, with 12 bases between the two ends. CDR1 and CDR2 (germline): KGHSH, LQKENI. CDR3: CASSRDTPPGELFF. CDR3 DNA sequence: TGTGCCAGCTCACGGGATACACCGCCCGGGGAGCTGTTTTTT.

A few counts support this clone. The rearrangement joins TRBV6-5 to TRBJ1-2; D not resolved. This CDR3 has 13 residues. Germline CDR1 reads MNHEY; CDR2 reads SVGAGI. Trimming cost V 6 bases and J 0 bases, with 8 bases left between them. In DNA form, the CDR3 reads TGTGCCAGCAGCCCCGCGGCTAACTATGGCTACACCTTC. Its protein product is CASSPAANYGYTF.

V gene TRBV9 combines with J gene TRBJ1-6; tentative D call: TRBD1 (5 bases). Deletions cut 3 bases from V and 7 bases from J, with 11 bases between. CDR1 and CDR2 from the germline V gene are SGDLS and YYNGEE. The CDR3 loop spans 14 amino acids. The CDR3 is CASSADSRNSPLHF. The CDR3 region has the DNA TGTGCCAGCAGCGCAGACAGTAGGAATTCACCCCTCCACTTT.

Only a few counts were recorded for this clone. V is TRBV30 and J is TRBJ1-5; possibly TRBD1 for D (5 bases). V lost 3 bases and J 6 bases, leaving 15 bases between the germline ends. The CDR3 is made up of 14 amino acids. Germline loops: CDR1 GTSNPN, CDR2 SVGIG (reference sequence). CDR3 nucleotides: TGTGCCTGGAGCAAGGGGCGGGGTGGTCAGCCCCAGCATTTT. This sequence encodes CAWSKGRGGQPQHF.

This clone was found a few times. This chain uses TRBV6-5 with TRBJ2-5; 7 positions match TRBD2. CDR3 length: 14 residues. Germline V gene lookup returns CDR1 MNHEY and CDR2 SVGAGI. The J segment lost 6 bases and the V segment lost 7 bases, leaving 11 bases of the junction unmatched. The CDR3 nucleotides are TGTGCCAGCATTCGAGGGAGGGCCTCACAGACCCAGTACTTC. Protein product: CASIRGRASQTQYF.

This clone was counted only a few times. The chain joins TRBV7-2 to TRBJ2-7; D possibly corresponds to TRBD2 (6 bases). Germline V gives CDR1 SGHTA, CDR2 FQGNSA. The length of the CDR3 is 14 residues. Trimming shortened V by 5 bases and J by 6 bases, and 17 bases separated the two germline ends. As DNA, the CDR3 is TGTGCCAGCAGCCGGGGGACGAGGGTCAGCGAGCAGTACTTC. Translating gives CASSRGTRVSEQYF.

This chain uses TRBV5-1 with TRBJ2-5; TRBD1 agrees at 9 bases. The CDR3 is 15 residues long. V was clipped by 3 bases and J by 4 bases; unmatched bases: 7. Germline V gene data show CDR1 as SGHRS and CDR2 as YFSETQ. In nucleotides, the CDR3 is TGCGCCAGCAGCTCCGGTCCGGGACAGGGAGAGACCCAGTACTTC. As protein: CASSSGPGQGETQYF.